The rows below give T cell receptor beta chains drawn from one sample of a study of T cell changes during pregnancy in multiple sclerosis. TCRdb keeps only in-frame clones here, not all; method: immunoSEQ multiplex PCR. The table lists about 65,000 clones, about 92% of them singletons. The material sequenced was CD8+ T cells from peripheral blood mononuclear cells, taken in the third trimester of pregnancy. The receptors shown here come from a female donor in good health, enrolled as a control in a pregnancy study. CDR3s include the opening cysteine and the closing phenylalanine or tryptophan. A D gene is named only where the DNA matches it firmly. For some rows the clone size is stated as once, few or many, or as a class when expanded; others skip it.

>.|TRBV7-9|TRBD1|TRBJ1-4
TGTGCCAGCAGCTTAGCGCGGGACAGGGAACTGTTTTTT
CASSLARDRELFF
>.|TRBV4-3|TRBD1|TRBJ1-4
TGCGCCAGCAGCCGATTAACAGGGGGCGAGGGCGAAAAACTGTTTTTT
CASSRLTGGEGEKLFF
>.|TRBV11-3|.|TRBJ1-1
TGTGCCAGCAGGAATGTAGAACAGCCACATTTAAATGAAGCTTTCTTT
CASRNVEQPHLNEAFF
>.|TRBV13|.|TRBJ1-2
TGTGCCAGCAGCGCAGGAATCTTACCCTATGGCTACACCTTC
CASSAGILPYGYTF
>.|TRBV2|TRBD2|TRBJ2-3
TGTGCCAAAGAAGGGACTAGCGGGGTTAGCACAGATACGCAGTATTTT
CAKEGTSGVSTDTQYF
>.|TRBV27|TRBD1|TRBJ2-3
TGTGCCAGCAGTTCGGGGGACAGGCTCACAGATACGCAGTATTTT
CASSSGDRLTDTQYF
>.|TRBV4-1|TRBD1|TRBJ1-6
TGCGCCAGCAGCCAAGCGGGACAGGGCGCTTCACCCCTCCACTTT
CASSQAGQGASPLHF
>.|TRBV4-3|TRBD2|TRBJ2-3
TGCGCCAGCAGCCAAGCACCGACTAGCGGGGCAGATACGCAGTATTTT
CASSQAPTSGADTQYF
>.|TRBV7-3|.|TRBJ2-2
TGTGCCAGCAGCTTACGGTCTTACACCGGGGAGCTGTTTTTT
CASSLRSYTGELFF
>.|TRBV30|.|TRBJ2-3
TGTGCCTGGAGTGATCTAGGTCTACACGGCACAGATACGCAGTATTTT
CAWSDLGLHGTDTQYF
>.|TRBV9|.|TRBJ2-7
TGTGCCAGCAGCGTCGGTGGGGCTCACTCCTACGAGCAGTACTTC
CASSVGGAHSYEQYF
>once|TRBV12-5|.|TRBJ1-1
TGTGCTAGTGGCCCCTCAACTGACACTGAAGCTTTCTTT
CASGPSTDTEAFF
>.|TRBV5-6|.|TRBJ1-6
TGTGCCAGCAGCTTGTACAGGGAAGCCTATAATTCACCCCTCCACTTT
CASSLYREAYNSPLHF
>.|TRBV30|.|TRBJ2-1
TGTGCCTTTTACACGGGGGGCGCCCCCAATGAGCAGTTCTTC
CAFYTGGAPNEQFF
>once|TRBV27|.|TRBJ1-5
TGTGCCAGCAGTTTAGGGCAGGGTGGAAGCAATCAGCCCCAGCATTTT
CASSLGQGGSNQPQHF
>.|TRBV25-1|.|TRBJ2-7
TGTGCCAGCAGTGCGGAGGGGGCGTTAGACTACGAGCAGTACTTC
CASSAEGALDYEQYF